The 16 T cell receptor beta chains below were found in one sample sequenced in a study of cytomegalovirus exposure and HLA in healthy donors. The PCR ran on 60 Vbeta and 13 Jbeta primers. Here immunoSEQ multiplex PCR was the method, and the copy in TCRdb shows in-frame clones only, minus some. The sample holds approximately 220,000 clones, about 74% seen once. Source material: PBMCs. The receptors were gathered from a woman aged 30 to 39 in good health and CMV-seronegative.

This clone showed up just a few times. The CDR3 DNA reads TGCAGCGTTGAGGGTATCGCTCAGGGGAAGAGTAGCACAGATACGCAGTATTTT. Protein sequence: CSVEGIAQGKSSTDTQYF. This chain joins TRBV29-1 and TRBJ2-3; a weak D match, TRBD1 (6 bases). V gave up 3 bases and J gave up 0 bases, with 22 bases separating them. CDR1 is SQVTM and CDR2 is ANQGSEA in the germline V gene. This CDR3 has 18 residues.

This rearrangement joins TRBV29-1 to TRBJ2-1; D is unresolved. Trimming removed 2 bases from V and 13 bases from J, with 24 bases in between. The CDR3 has 15 residues. Looked up from germline, CDR1 is SQVTM and CDR2 is ANQGSEA. The CDR3 DNA reads TGCAGCGTTGAATCGTGGAATAAGCCCCAAGAGGCCCAGTTCTTC. Protein product: CSVESWNKPQEAQFF.

The chain employs TRBV21-1 and TRBJ1-5; TRBD1 is taken as the D call from the table, unchecked against the DNA. TRBV21-1 is annotated as a pseudogene. This CDR3 spans 15 amino acids. The CDR3 sequence: CASSKQQGPPGPQHF. The DNA of the CDR3 is TGTGCCAGCAGCAAGCAACAGGGGCCACCTGGGCCCCAGCATTTT.

The J gene is TRBJ2-3, the V gene TRBV28; 7 bases are a match to TRBD2. The germline gives CDR1 MDHEN, CDR2 SYDVKM. The CDR3 is made up of 12 amino acids. J was trimmed by 8 bases and V by 6 bases; bases with no gene match: 5. In nucleotides, the CDR3 is TGTGCCAGCAGCCGACTAGCTGCTACGCAGTATTTT. It codes for CASSRLAATQYF.

The chain has TRBV7-8 and TRBJ2-5; unclear D gene. CDR1 and CDR2 (germline): SGHVS, FQNEAQ. The CDR3 sequence is 15 residues long. The ends were cut back, 0 bases at V and 2 bases at J, with 10 bases in the middle. The CDR3 region has the DNA TGTGCCAGCAGCTTAGCGGGCAGCCAACAAGAGACCCAGTACTTC. The encoded protein is CASSLAGSQQETQYF.

This clone came up a few times. CDR3 region: CASSQDLGSYGYTF. The CDR3 DNA is TGCGCCAGCAGCCAAGATTTGGGGAGCTATGGCTACACCTTC. The chain links TRBV4-1 to TRBJ1-2; no definite D call. There are 14 residues in the CDR3. CDR1 is MGHRA, CDR2 YSYEKL, per germline. V dropped 0 bases and J dropped 4 bases, with 9 bases sitting between them.

This chain uses TRBV9 with TRBJ1-4, with 8 bases matching TRBD1. Looked up from germline, CDR1 is SGDLS and CDR2 is YYNGEE. The CDR3 totals 15 residues. After removal of 0 bases from V and 8 bases from J, the junction contained 6 bases not matched to a gene. CDR3 nucleotide sequence: TGTGCCAGCAGCGTAGGTCCAGACAGGGGAGAAAAACTGTTTTTT. Protein sequence: CASSVGPDRGEKLFF. The whole variable domain, filled in from reference TRBV9 and TRBJ1-4, reads DSGVTQTPKHLITATGQRVTLRCSPRSGDLSVYWYQQSLDQGLQFLIQYYNGEERAKGNILERFSAQQFPDLHSELNLSSLELGDSALYFCASSVGPDRGEKLFFGSGTQLSVL.

The chain joins TRBV25-1 to TRBJ2-7; the match to TRBD2 covers 14 bases. The trim removed 6 bases at V and 6 bases at J, leaving 10 bases unmatched. This CDR3 spans 16 amino acids. Germline V lookup: CDR1 MGHDK, CDR2 SYGVNS. Here the CDR3 reads CASRQPTSGGAGEQYF. In DNA, the CDR3 is TGTGCCAGCAGACAACCGACTAGCGGGGGGGCTGGCGAGCAGTACTTC.

CDR3 coding DNA: TGCGCCAGCAGCCAAGGCACAGGGAGGGCAACTGAAGCTTTCTTT. It specifies CASSQGTGRATEAFF. The rearrangement uses TRBV4-1 and TRBJ1-1; D possibly corresponds to TRBD1 (6 bases). This CDR3 comprises 15 residues. The V and J ends lost 1 base and 5 bases respectively, with 14 bases between them. Germline V gene lookup returns CDR1 MGHRA and CDR2 YSYEKL.

This chain links TRBV12-2 with TRBJ1-5. TRBV12-2 is a pseudogene. The CDR3 contains 12 residues. The CDR3 region has the DNA TGTGCAAGTCGCTGGAGGGGAGAGCCCCAGCATTTT. Amino acids: CASRWRGEPQHF.

V usage is TRBV11-2 and J usage is TRBJ1-2, with 9 bases aligning to TRBD1. Per the germline V gene, CDR1 is SGHAT and CDR2 is FQNNGV. Trimming took 6 bases from V and 5 from J; bases not matched to a gene: 10. The CDR3 length is 15 residues. The DNA of the CDR3 is TGTGCCAGCAGTCCATCAACCGGGACAGGGTATGGCTACACCTTC. Protein sequence: CASSPSTGTGYGYTF.

There are a few counts of this clone. Written as DNA, the CDR3 is TGTGCCAGCAGTTACGGGGGGGGCTCCTACAATGAGCAGTTCTTC. Translation gives CASSYGGGSYNEQFF. The chain links TRBV6-4 to TRBJ2-1; 8 nucleotides agree with TRBD2. V lost 5 bases and J lost 0; bases outside the gene matches: 3. CDR3 length equals 15 residues. In germline, CDR1 is MRHNA, CDR2 SNTAGT.

The CDR3 protein is CAWSVGTGVTDTQYF. CDR3 nucleotides: TGTGCCTGGAGTGTCGGGACAGGGGTCACAGATACGCAGTATTTT. The chain couples TRBV30 to TRBJ2-3; 10 bases are shared with TRBD1. Germline CDR1 GTSNPN, CDR2 SVGIG (reference sequence). V shed 0 bases and J 2 bases; nucleotides not matched to a gene: 2. The CDR3 totals 15 residues.

V usage is TRBV19 and J usage is TRBJ1-2, with TRBD1 as a possible D gene (6 bases). The V and J ends lost 6 bases and 2 bases respectively, with 7 bases between them. In germline, CDR1 is LNHDA, CDR2 SQIVND (reference sequence). The CDR3 runs to 12 residues. This CDR3 reads CASSDRNYGYTF. Here the CDR3 DNA reads TGTGCCAGTAGCGACAGGAACTATGGCTACACCTTC.

This chain connects TRBV30 to TRBJ1-3, with D possibly matching TRBD1 (5 bases). The V and J ends lost 0 bases and 4 bases respectively, with 13 bases between them. The germline CDR1 and CDR2 sequences are GTSNPN and SVGIG (reference sequence). This CDR3 region has 15 residues. The DNA for the CDR3 is TGTGCCTGGAGTGTGGGGGGTTGGGGAGGAAACACCATATATTTT. Protein sequence: CAWSVGGWGGNTIYF.

The table lists this clone with a few counts. CDR3 bases: TGTGCCAGCACCGGGACTAGCGACAATGAGCAGTTCTTC. It is translated as CASTGTSDNEQFF. The rearrangement joins TRBV2 to TRBJ2-1; 10 nucleotides line up with TRBD2. The J segment lost 5 bases and the V segment lost 7 bases, leaving 2 bases of the junction unmatched. CDR1 SNHLY and CDR2 FYNNEI come from the germline V gene. The CDR3 loop spans 13 amino acids.